The clone carrying this T cell receptor (beta chain) was detected only a few times. This entry belongs to a study of molecular identifiers for immune sequencing clone quantification. Methods described previously were used for bulk TCR libraries, and listed TCR primers were applied. TCRdb independently ran MiXCR on the PCR reads; one entry per CDR3 protein. The sample includes about 640,000 distinct CDR3 sequences, approximately 20% of them seen just once. CDR3 length equals 14 residues. With 4 bases removed from V and 8 bases from J, the gap between germline ends came to 12 bases. CDR1 SEHNR and CDR2 FQNEAQ come from the germline V gene (reference sequence).

The sequenced sample consisted of naive CD8+ T cells from blood, with Jurkat cell RNA spiked in. The subset is: FACS-sorted CD8+CD4-CCR7+CD45RA+ naive T cells. This receptor was identified in a human donor in good health. Some libraries in this study had Jurkat cell RNA spiked in. V usage is TRBV7-9 and J usage is TRBJ1-6; weak D call: TRBD1 (6 bases). CDR3 DNA: TGTGCCAGCAGCTGGGGGCAAGGGGATTCACCCCTCCACTTT. This encodes CASSWGQGDSPLHF.